Detailed here is one T cell receptor beta chain. V was cut by 0 bases and J by 3 bases, with 5 bases left in between. Germline V gene lookup returns CDR1 LNHDA and CDR2 SQIVND (reference sequence). This CDR3 contains 13 residues. These data belong to a study of Ad26.COV2.S vaccination and SARS-CoV-2 variants. Study background: Donor participated within the Ad26.COV2.S arm of the COV1001 trial. Dosing was one shot or two shots 56 days apart.

Produced via immunoSEQ multiplex PCR; TCRdb's table is partial and in-frame only. This table has hundreds of thousands of clones, more than 70% appearing once. The treatment here: about 20 received Ad26.COV2.S at low or high dose, single or two shots; roughly 5 received placebo; per-sample allocation not given. Day 63 after the first injection of vaccine or placebo was the sampling time. Expression of Wuhan-strain SARS-CoV-2 spike came from the Ad26 vector that formed the vaccine. The receptor was derived from a person aged 18-60 years who received the Ad26.COV2.S COVID-19 vaccine or a placebo. The chain links TRBV19 to TRBJ1-1, with D unclear. The sequencing used peripheral blood, collected in a trial of Ad26.COV2.S vaccine versus placebo. CDR3 residues: CASSIDADTEAFF. The CDR3 nucleotides read TGTGCCAGTAGTATAGATGCCGACACTGAAGCTTTCTTT.